Each of the 24 T cell receptor beta chains below was sequenced from the same sample in a study of graft-versus-host responses after intestinal transplantation. Assay: immunoSEQ multiplex PCR; the TCRdb copy retains only in-frame clones and omits some. The sample holds under 25,000 clones, roughly 86% seen once. Sequenced here: bone marrow, sampled roughly 19 weeks after transplant. These receptors were obtained from a human patient who received an intestinal transplant, so some T cells may come from the graft donor.

This chain uses TRBV7-2 with TRBJ2-5, with a possible D match to TRBD2 (6 bases). Looked up from germline, CDR1 is SGHTA and CDR2 is FQGNSA. Trimming removed 4 bases at V and 4 bases at J, with 10 bases between. The CDR3 is made up of 13 amino acids. Here the CDR3 DNA reads TGTGCCAGCAGCTCTAGCGCGGCAGAGACCCAGTACTTC. The encoded protein is CASSSSAAETQYF. Using reference TRBV7-2 and TRBJ2-5 for the parts outside the CDR3, the full variable domain is GAGVSQSPSNKVTEKGKDVELRCDPISGHTALYWYRQSLGQGLEFLIYFQGNSAPDKSGLPSDRFSAERTGGSVSTLTIQRTQQEDSAVYLCASSSSAAETQYFGPGTRLLVL.

The chain combines TRBV9 with TRBJ2-7, with D possibly being TRBD1 (5 bases). The CDR3 spans 14 residues. Trimming removed 6 bases at V and 3 bases at J, with 16 bases between. The germline V gene has CDR1 SGDLS and CDR2 YYNGEE. The CDR3: CASTLRARGYEQYF. CDR3 DNA sequence: TGTGCCAGCACCCTCCGGGCAAGGGGCTACGAGCAGTACTTC.

The chain has TRBV5-1 and TRBJ2-5; 7 bases fit TRBD1. The CDR3 extends over 13 amino acids. V shed 7 bases and J 4 bases; nucleotides not matched to a gene: 7. Looked up from germline, CDR1 is SGHRS and CDR2 is YFSETQ. In nucleotides, the CDR3 is TGCGCCAGCGGGTGGGCAGGGGGAGAGACCCAGTACTTC. Translation gives CASGWAGGETQYF.

On this clone itself: This CDR3 fails to terminate in the conserved phenylalanine or tryptophan, so it likely reflects a read error. V and J are TRBV2 and TRBJ2-2, with D perhaps being TRBD1 or TRBD2 (5 bases each). Trimming removed 7 bases at V and 5 bases at J, with 14 bases between. CDR3 length: 14 residues. Germline V gene data show CDR1 as SNHLY and CDR2 as FYNNEI. The CDR3 DNA sequence: TGTGCCAGCAACTCGGGACCGCTTACCGGGGAGCTGTTTCTT. This codes for CASNSGPLTGELFL.

This clone showed up just once. The chain links TRBV14 to TRBJ2-5; D gene uncertain. V gave up 0 bases and J gave up 4 bases, with 9 bases separating them. CDR3 size: 14 residues. The germline CDR1 and CDR2 sequences are SGHDN and FVKESK. The CDR3 reads CASSQEVRAETQYF. Written as DNA, the CDR3 is TGTGCCAGCAGCCAAGAGGTCCGGGCAGAGACCCAGTACTTC.

The V gene is TRBV9, the J gene TRBJ2-7; 8 nucleotides line up with TRBD1. V gave up 2 bases and J gave up 4 bases; unmatched junction bases: 8. The CDR3 covers 15 residues. Germline V lookup: CDR1 SGDLS, CDR2 YYNGEE. For the CDR3, the DNA is TGTGCCAGCAGCGTGGATGACAGGGGAAAGTACGAGCAGTACTTC. Amino acid sequence: CASSVDDRGKYEQYF.

By share of the sample, this clone is large (0.1 to 1%). The gene calls are TRBV28 and TRBJ1-5; 8 nucleotides agree with TRBD1. Trimming removed 4 bases from V and 5 bases from J; junction bases left unmatched: 10. The CDR3 runs to 16 residues. Germline V lookup: CDR1 MDHEN, CDR2 SYDVKM. The CDR3 nucleotides are TGTGCCAGCAGTTACCGGGGACAGGCCAGCCATCAGCCCCAGCATTTT. This gives the protein CASSYRGQASHQPQHF. The full variable domain, with the rest looked up from reference TRBV28 and TRBJ1-5, is DVKVTQSSRYLVKRTGEKVFLECVQDMDHENMFWYRQDPGLGLRLIYFSYDVKMKEKGDIPEGYSVSREKKERFSLILESASTNQTSMYLCASSYRGQASHQPQHFGDGTRLSIL.

The chain joins TRBV4-1 to TRBJ2-3, with unresolved D. Germline V CDR1 and CDR2: MGHRA, YSYEKL. The length of the CDR3 is 13 residues. V lost 2 bases, J lost 4 bases, and 7 bases lay in between. The DNA for the CDR3 is TGCGCCAGCAGCCAATACGTTGCAGATACGCAGTATTTT. Its translation is CASSQYVADTQYF.

The V and J genes are TRBV4-1 and TRBJ1-1; TRBD1 matches at 8 bases. The CDR3 has 13 residues. V lost 4 bases, J lost 4 bases, and 2 bases stayed unmatched. Per germline, CDR1 MGHRA and CDR2 YSYEKL. The CDR3 sequence: CASSPGGGTEAFF. The DNA of the CDR3 is TGCGCCAGCAGCCCAGGGGGCGGCACTGAAGCTTTCTTT.

This clone was counted a few times. The V call is TRBV6-1, the J call TRBJ2-7; the match to TRBD1 covers 7 bases. Germline values: CDR1 MNHNS, CDR2 SASEGT. The CDR3 covers 14 residues. V was clipped by 5 bases and J by 5 bases; unmatched bases: 9. The CDR3 region is CASSTQGTNDEQYF. The CDR3 coding sequence is TGTGCCAGCAGTACACAGGGGACCAACGACGAGCAGTACTTC.

The rearrangement joins TRBV13 to TRBJ1-5; 8 bases line up with TRBD1. Germline CDR1 PRHDT, CDR2 FYEKMQ (reference sequence). Unmatched junction bases numbered 5, after V lost 2 bases and J lost 8 bases. This CDR3 comprises 14 residues. As DNA, the CDR3 is TGTGCCAGCAGCTTATCAGGGGGCGGAAAGCCCCAGCATTTT. It is translated as CASSLSGGGKPQHF.

The rearrangement uses TRBV7-9 and TRBJ2-2, with D uncertain. Trimming shortened V by 2 bases and J by 5 bases, and 6 bases separated the two germline ends. The CDR3 length is 13 residues. From germline, CDR1 is SEHNR and CDR2 FQNEAQ (reference sequence). CDR3 coding DNA: TGTGCCAGCAGCTTACAAGAAACCGGGGAGCTGTTTTTT. Its translation is CASSLQETGELFF.

This chain joins TRBV5-8 and TRBJ2-3; a weak D match, TRBD2 (5 bases). CDR3 length: 15 residues. Germline V gives CDR1 SGHTS, CDR2 YDEGEE. The V end lost 2 bases, the J end lost 2 bases, and 12 bases lay between the germline ends. The chain's CDR3 is CASSFGLLATDTQYF. The CDR3 DNA follows: TGTGCCAGCAGCTTCGGACTTTTAGCCACAGATACGCAGTATTTT.

The J gene is TRBJ2-7, the V gene TRBV29-1; D is perhaps TRBD2 (6 bases). The CDR3 is made up of 14 amino acids. The V gene lost 7 bases and the J gene lost 0 bases, with 16 bases spanning the gap. Germline V gene data show CDR1 as SQVTM and CDR2 as ANQGSEA. CDR3 loop: CSAGGGDLSYEQYF. CDR3 DNA sequence: TGCAGCGCCGGGGGAGGAGATCTCTCCTACGAGCAGTACTTC.

The chain couples TRBV19 to TRBJ2-5; TRBD1 matches 10 bases. Gene TRBJ2-7 matches the end of the DNA better, so the J call may be wrong. The length of the CDR3 is 14 residues. Germline CDR1 reads LNHDA; CDR2 reads SQIVND (reference sequence). In nucleotides, the CDR3 is TGTGCCAGTAGTCCCGGACAGGGGGCCTACGAGCAGTACTTC. This codes for CASSPGQGAYEQYF.

The CDR3 coding sequence is TGCAGCGTTGAAGATCGGGCTAGCGGGGCTCCGGGCGAGCAGTACTTC. It is translated as CSVEDRASGAPGEQYF. The chain has TRBV29-1 and TRBJ2-7; 9 bases align to TRBD2. This CDR3 spans 16 amino acids. The junction had 12 bases not matched to a gene; V was cut back by 0 bases and J by 6 bases. The germline V gene has CDR1 SQVTM and CDR2 ANQGSEA.

The chain is built from TRBV11-1 and TRBJ2-1, with TRBD2 identical over 11 bases. CDR1 and CDR2 (germline): SGHAT, FQDESV (reference sequence). The CDR3 covers 16 residues. V was clipped by 6 bases and J by 4 bases; unmatched bases: 8. The CDR3 sequence: CASSTGGLADYNEQFF. The CDR3 DNA is TGTGCCAGCAGTACCGGGGGACTAGCGGATTACAATGAGCAGTTCTTC.

The V and J genes are TRBV27 and TRBJ2-1, with D perhaps matching TRBD1 or TRBD2 (5 bases each). V gave up 6 bases and J gave up 5 bases, with 11 bases separating them. Per germline, CDR1 MNHEY and CDR2 SMNVEV (reference sequence). This CDR3 is built from 13 residues. In DNA, the CDR3 is TGTGCCAGCAGCGGGACGGAACACAATGAGCAGTTCTTC. Residues: CASSGTEHNEQFF.

This clone was counted between two and nine times. V is TRBV12-5 and J is TRBJ1-4; 8 nucleotides align to TRBD1. J lost 5 bases, V lost 1 base, and 0 bases had no gene match. Germline CDR1 reads LGHNT; CDR2 reads FRNRAP. The CDR3 contains 14 residues. The CDR3 sequence is CASGLGTGNEKLFF. CDR3 nucleotide sequence: TGTGCTAGTGGTTTGGGGACAGGGAATGAAAAACTGTTTTTT.

This chain links TRBV13 with TRBJ2-7; D could derive from TRBD1 or TRBD2 (5 bases each). Per germline, CDR1 PRHDT and CDR2 FYEKMQ (reference sequence). CDR3 length: 16 residues. Between the trimmed V and J ends, which lost 0 bases and 6 bases, there was a span of 18 bases. CDR3 amino acids: CASSLGAGTGLGEQYF. DNA of the CDR3: TGTGCCAGCAGCTTAGGAGCCGGGACCGGCCTTGGCGAGCAGTACTTC.

V is TRBV4-2 and J is TRBJ2-1; 10 bases agree with TRBD1. The germline V gene has CDR1 LGHNA and CDR2 YNFKEQ. The CDR3 is 17 residues long. Unmatched junction bases numbered 6, after V lost 2 bases and J lost 2 bases. Here the CDR3 DNA reads TGTGCCAGCAGCCAACGGGACAGGGGAGCCCCCTACAATGAGCAGTTCTTC. It translates to CASSQRDRGAPYNEQFF.

This chain links TRBV5-4 with TRBJ1-2, with D possibly matching TRBD1 (6 bases). The length of the CDR3 is 13 residues. Trimming stripped 6 bases from V and 7 bases from J, with 16 bases between. Germline V gives CDR1 SGHNT, CDR2 YYREEE (reference sequence). The CDR3 reads CASTGENRVGYTF. The CDR3 DNA sequence: TGTGCCAGCACCGGGGAGAACAGGGTTGGCTACACCTTC.

The chain links TRBV5-3 to TRBJ2-1, with 11 nucleotides matching TRBD2. TRBV5-3 is filed as an ORF, its function uncertain. J was trimmed by 1 base and V by 4 bases; bases with no gene match: 4. This CDR3 contains 16 residues. The CDR3 region is CARSALAGGSYNEQFF. DNA for the CDR3: TGTGCCAGAAGCGCCCTAGCGGGAGGTTCCTACAATGAGCAGTTCTTC.

CDR3 nucleotides: TGTGCCAGCAGCGTGACTAGCGCCTCCACAGATACGCAGTATTTT. Its protein is CASSVTSASTDTQYF. The chain combines TRBV9 with TRBJ2-3; 8 bases are shared with TRBD2. This CDR3 has 15 amino acids. Germline V gene sequence: CDR1 SGDLS, CDR2 YYNGEE. Trimming took 2 bases from V and 2 from J; bases not matched to a gene: 4.